This section outlines one TCR beta chain sequence together with its context. Its specificity is unknown. This entry belongs to a study of cytomegalovirus exposure and HLA in healthy donors. General study findings and limits: For most subjects, TCR beta sequences were reported to predict HLA-A and HLA-B alleles with accuracy.

The PCR employed 60 Vbeta primers together with 13 Jbeta primers. TCRdb keeps only in-frame clones here, not all; method: immunoSEQ multiplex PCR. Seen here are roughly 280,000 clones, more than 55% observed once, and the top ten hold approximately 2.3%. CDR1 and CDR2 (germline): SGDLS, YYNGEE. The V segment lost 3 bases and the J segment 11 bases; nucleotides outside the gene matches: 9. The CDR3 has 14 residues. The TCR was taken from a female donor in good health and CMV-seronegative. This chain joins TRBV9 and TRBJ2-5; 11 nucleotides match TRBD2. The sample taken for sequencing was PBMCs. The CDR3 here is CASSEGLAEPRQYF. CDR3 nucleotide sequence: TGTGCCAGCAGCGAGGGACTAGCGGAACCTAGGCAGTACTTC. Looking up the rest from reference TRBV9 and TRBJ2-5 gives the full variable domain: DSGVTQTPKHLITATGQRVTLRCSPRSGDLSVYWYQQSLDQGLQFLIQYYNGEERAKGNILERFSAQQFPDLHSELNLSSLELGDSALYFCASSEGLAEPRQYFGPGTRLLVL.